Given below is one T cell receptor beta chain in context. This record comes from a study of shared clonotypes between healthy human individuals. V gave up 5 bases and J gave up 4 bases; unmatched junction bases: 7. Germline assignment: CDR1 SEHNR and CDR2 FQNEAQ (reference sequence). This CDR3 region has 15 residues. TCRdb's copy holds only in-frame clones and misses some; the assay was immunoSEQ multiplex PCR. In the table there are approximately 840,000 clones, roughly 96% of which are singletons. CD45RO-negative, CCR7-selected cells formed the naive CD8 fraction, which excluded terminally differentiated effector memory CD45RA+ cells.

The specimen sequenced was naive CD8+ T cells sorted from blood. The sequence derives from a man aged 25-40 years in good health. The chain recombines TRBV7-9 with TRBJ1-1; the match to TRBD1 covers 10 bases. CDR3 nucleotides: TGTGCCAGCAGCCCGTGGACAGGGGGGGCCACTGAAGCTTTCTTT. This encodes CASSPWTGGATEAFF. The whole variable domain, remainder taken from reference TRBV7-9 and TRBJ1-1, is DTGVSQNPRHKITKRGQNVTFRCDPISEHNRLYWYRQTLGQGPEFLTYFQNEAQLEKSRLLSDRFSAERPKGSFSTLEIQRTEQGDSAMYLCASSPWTGGATEAFFGQGTRLTVV.